The source of this TCR beta chain is a study of blood T cell repertoires in COVID-19. As for the study in general: In each case, the material was cDNA or gDNA derived from T cells, B-cell-depleted T cells, or PBMCs.

The assay was immunoSEQ multiplex PCR, and TCRdb's table has in-frame clones only and misses some. The sample carries 45,000 to 55,000 clones, 84% recorded once. The V gene lost 9 bases and the J gene lost 0 bases, with 9 bases spanning the gap. The CDR3 is 12 amino acids. The V gene's germline CDR1 is MNHEY and CDR2 SVGAGI. The source is a man aged 50-60 years with acute or convalescent COVID-19. The chain employs TRBV6-5 and TRBJ2-7, with D perhaps TRBD2 (6 bases). Sequenced material: peripheral blood. CDR3 residues: CARGTRSYEQYF. Here the CDR3 DNA reads TGTGCCAGGGGGACTCGCTCCTACGAGCAGTACTTC.